This is a list of T cell receptor beta chains from one sample in a study of identical twins. TCRdb itself ran the 5' RACE reads through MiXCR, one entry per CDR3 protein. Altogether roughly 710,000 distinct CDR3 sequences are present, around 5.7% being singletons, with the ten largest covering around 1.7%. What was sequenced was naive T cells sorted from blood. The source of these receptors is a man aged 18 to 30 in good health. Each CDR3 is given without its conserved first and last residue. A D gene is named only where the DNA matches it firmly.

D: .; J: TRBJ2-3; V: TRBV7-9; CDR3: ASRGASGSTDTQY
D: .; J: TRBJ2-5; V: TRBV6-5; CDR3: ASNSPLMAQY
D: TRBD1; J: TRBJ1-2; V: TRBV12-3/TRBV12-4; CDR3: ASSEGTGGNYGYT
D: TRBD2; J: TRBJ2-1; V: TRBV10-2; CDR3: ATGFAGGGNEQF
D: TRBD1; J: TRBJ1-1; V: TRBV9; CDR3: ASSGGQPEGGTEAF
D: .; J: TRBJ2-7; V: TRBV29-1; CDR3: SVEVTGRTTYEQY
D: .; J: TRBJ1-5; V: TRBV12-3/TRBV12-4; CDR3: ASSHDRPDQPQH
D: .; J: TRBJ1-1; V: TRBV14; CDR3: ASSQDLGWGVGEAF
D: .; J: TRBJ2-4; V: TRBV21-1; CDR3: ASSNTPKGLY
D: .; J: TRBJ1-6; V: TRBV4-3; CDR3: ASSQGTGKGSPLH
D: TRBD1; J: TRBJ1-2; V: TRBV12-3/TRBV12-4; CDR3: ASSSAQGAYGYT
D: .; J: TRBJ2-3; V: TRBV7-8; CDR3: ASSLAGQSHPQY
D: .; J: TRBJ2-5; V: TRBV10-3; CDR3: AVRKDKEETQY
D: TRBD2; J: TRBJ2-3; V: TRBV30; CDR3: AWSPGTRGVMDTQY
D: .; J: TRBJ1-1; V: TRBV5-1; CDR3: ASSLQGVVTEAF
D: .; J: TRBJ2-2; V: TRBV6-5; CDR3: ASSYSRRSGGDTGELF
D: .; J: TRBJ2-1; V: TRBV12-3/TRBV12-4; CDR3: ASSPPYPGSYNEQF
D: .; J: TRBJ1-5; V: TRBV27; CDR3: ASSFRGESNQPQH
D: TRBD2; J: TRBJ2-5; V: TRBV5-1; CDR3: ASSLRAGGFQETQY
D: .; J: TRBJ1-5; V: TRBV12-3/TRBV12-4; CDR3: ASRQRTGQPQH
D: TRBD1; J: TRBJ1-5; V: TRBV7-9; CDR3: ASSPTGVNNQPQH
D: TRBD1; J: TRBJ1-6; V: TRBV7-9; CDR3: ASSLEGQVLSPLH
D: .; J: TRBJ2-5; V: TRBV12-3/TRBV12-4; CDR3: ASSFLVKASETQY
D: TRBD2; J: TRBJ2-1; V: TRBV7-2; CDR3: ASSRSGALSYNEQF
D: .; J: TRBJ2-1; V: TRBV5-6; CDR3: ASSTVDSYNEQF
D: .; J: TRBJ1-5; V: TRBV12-3/TRBV12-4; CDR3: ASSFREGNQPQH
D: .; J: TRBJ2-1; V: TRBV20-1; CDR3: SGASTINNEQF
D: .; J: TRBJ2-3; V: TRBV7-9; CDR3: ASSYPGTDTQY
D: .; J: TRBJ2-5; V: TRBV12-3/TRBV12-4; CDR3: ASSPGGGETQY
D: .; J: TRBJ2-3; V: TRBV28; CDR3: ASSPFSFTDTQY
D: .; J: TRBJ2-7; V: TRBV7-9; CDR3: ASSLAWGGDEQY
D: TRBD1; J: TRBJ1-1; V: TRBV6-5; CDR3: ASSWGTGGLLDTEAF
D: .; J: TRBJ2-2; V: TRBV5-1; CDR3: ASSYQGSLNTGELF
D: .; J: TRBJ2-6; V: TRBV4-2; CDR3: ASSHRGAVTSGANVLT